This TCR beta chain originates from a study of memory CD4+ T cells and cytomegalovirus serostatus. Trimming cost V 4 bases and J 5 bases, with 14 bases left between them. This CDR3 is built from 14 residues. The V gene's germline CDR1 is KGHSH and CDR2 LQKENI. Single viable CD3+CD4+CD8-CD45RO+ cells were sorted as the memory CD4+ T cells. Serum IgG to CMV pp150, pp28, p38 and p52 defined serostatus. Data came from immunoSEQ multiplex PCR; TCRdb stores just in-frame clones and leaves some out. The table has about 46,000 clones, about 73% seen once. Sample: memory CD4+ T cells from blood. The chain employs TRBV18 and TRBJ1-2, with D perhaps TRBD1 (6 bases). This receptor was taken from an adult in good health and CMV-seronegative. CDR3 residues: CASSQARGIYGYTF. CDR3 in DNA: TGTGCCAGCTCACAAGCCAGGGGTATTTATGGCTACACCTTC.